This T cell receptor (beta chain) was identified in a study of vaccination effects on CD4 cells after COVID-19. Study-wide points: Clones induced by infection and by vaccine showed marked clonal contraction late after vaccination.

Method: immunoSEQ multiplex PCR; TCRdb's copy keeps in-frame clones and lacks some. In the table there are 27,000 or so clones, approximately 83% of which are singletons. This CDR3 is built from 15 residues. Trimming left V 2 bases short and J 0 bases short, with 9 bases between. The germline gives CDR1 MNHEY, CDR2 SVGAGI. As for this clone: As yet, its antigen is unknown.

After expansion with viral peptide pools in the ViraFEST assay, antigen-specific CD4+ T cells were sequenced. Between days 9 and 10 of culture, CD4+ T cells were separated out. The vaccine given was either BNT162b2 or mRNA-1273, in two doses. According to the study, vaccine recipients showed no prior SARS-CoV-2 infection and negative nucleocapsid antibodies. On days 3 and 7, fresh IL-2 medium replaced half the medium. The sequenced sample was CD4+ T cells from PBMCs cultured with HCoV-NL63 spike peptides, obtained after COVID-19 vaccination. The origin of this receptor is a human donor who received a COVID-19 vaccine. Some clones in this sample may be carry-over from other donors' samples. The rearrangement joins TRBV6-5 to TRBJ2-3; D not certain. The CDR3 coding sequence is TGTGCCAGCAGTTACGCGACACGGAGCACAGATACGCAGTATTTT. It is translated as CASSYATRSTDTQYF.